This entry lists 19 T cell receptor beta chains sequenced from one sample in a study of blood T cells in healthy people across ages. The use of a sample-barcoded 5' primer and a J-beta primer mix characterized a second PCR of 7 to 11 cycles. MiXCR was run by TCRdb on the 5' RACE reads, yielding one entry per CDR3 protein. The sample carries about 640,000 distinct CDR3 sequences, about 43% recorded once. The material sequenced was blood. Receptors originate from a man older than 75 in good health.

This clonotype occurred once. This chain links TRBV12-3 or TRBV12-4 with TRBJ2-1; TRBD2 matches 11 bases. The length of the CDR3 is 15 residues. V lost 7 bases to trimming and J lost 4 bases; unmatched junction nucleotides: 6. The CDR3, as DNA: TGTGCCAGCAAAGGGACTAGCGGAGCTTACAATGAGCAGTTCTTC. Translation: CASKGTSGAYNEQFF.

V is TRBV27 and J is TRBJ2-3; 7 positions agree with TRBD1. The CDR3 is 17 amino acids. Germline assignment: CDR1 MNHEY and CDR2 SMNVEV (reference sequence). Unmatched junction bases numbered 12, after V lost 5 bases and J lost 1 base. CDR3 bases: TGTGCCAGCAGTCCGCTCGGGACAGCACCACGCACAGATACGCAGTATTTT. Amino acids: CASSPLGTAPRTDTQYF.

The rearrangement joins TRBV20-1 to TRBJ2-1; D gene uncertain. The ends were cut back, 5 bases at V and 0 bases at J, with 11 bases in the middle. The CDR3 spans 14 residues. CDR1 is DFQATT, CDR2 SNEGSKA, per germline (reference sequence). CDR3 bases: TGCAGTGCTCCGTCGACTTTCTCCTACAATGAGCAGTTCTTC. This translates into CSAPSTFSYNEQFF.

This sequence joins TRBV6-2 or TRBV6-3 and TRBJ2-4; D not certain. With 6 bases removed from V and 1 base from J, the gap between germline ends came to 13 bases. This CDR3 has 15 amino acids. Germline V lookup: CDR1 MNHEY, CDR2 SVGEGT. The CDR3 DNA follows: TGTGCCAGCAGACGAATCGGGCGGGCCAAAAACATTCAGTACTTC. Translating it yields CASRRIGRAKNIQYF.

The chain carries TRBV10-2 and TRBJ2-3; D is perhaps TRBD1 (7 bases). The CDR3 contains 18 residues. CDR1 and CDR2 from the germline V gene are WSHSY and SAAADI. The V end lost 4 bases, the J end lost 2 bases, and 22 bases lay between the germline ends. The CDR3 region is CASSGPSEGAGYTDTQYF. The CDR3 nucleotides read TGCGCCAGCAGTGGTCCTAGCGAGGGGGCTGGGTACACAGATACGCAGTATTTT.

A few counts support this clonotype. The chain employs TRBV7-2 and TRBJ2-1; 8 bases map to TRBD2. CDR1 is SGHTA, CDR2 FQGNSA, per germline. The CDR3 has 18 residues. Trimming removed 2 bases from V and 3 bases from J; junction bases left unmatched: 12. The CDR3 DNA reads TGTGCCAGCAGCTTACCGTCTGGTAGCGGGAACCTCTACAATGAGCAGTTCTTC. It is translated as CASSLPSGSGNLYNEQFF.

This clonotype has only a few counts. The rearrangement links TRBV20-1 to TRBJ2-5; 11 nucleotides align to TRBD2. This CDR3 spans 14 amino acids. From germline, CDR1 is DFQATT and CDR2 SNEGSKA (reference sequence). V lost 3 bases and J lost 2; bases outside the gene matches: 2. The CDR3 reads CSARGLAEQETQYF. DNA for the CDR3: TGCAGTGCTAGGGGACTAGCGGAGCAAGAGACCCAGTACTTC.

This clonotype occurred a few times. The chain carries TRBV6-2 or TRBV6-3 and TRBJ2-6, with 9 bases that match TRBD1. Per the germline V gene, CDR1 is MNHEY and CDR2 is SVGEGT. V trimming: 6 bases; J trimming: 2 bases; junction bases outside the gene matches: 8. The CDR3 has 17 amino acids. CDR3 bases: TGTGCCAGCAGAGATACCGGGACAGGGACTGGGGCCAACGTCCTGACTTTC. It specifies CASRDTGTGTGANVLTF.

The chain joins TRBV20-1 to TRBJ2-4, with a tentative D call TRBD1 (6 bases). The DNA end is more similar to TRBJ2-7, so the J call may be wrong. Germline V lookup: CDR1 DFQATT, CDR2 SNEGSKA (reference sequence). The CDR3 consists of 13 residues. The CDR3 sequence is CSAYDRQTYEQYF. The CDR3 DNA sequence: TGCAGTGCTTATGACAGGCAAACCTACGAGCAGTACTTC.

About this clonotype: The junction shows a germline mismatch at one end, possibly a read error. CDR3: CASSLGTSGRGGKEAQYF. CDR3 coding DNA: TGTGCCAGCAGCCTAGGGACTAGCGGGAGAGGAGGTAAAGAGGCCCAGTACTTC. The chain carries TRBV27 and TRBJ2-5; 14 bases map to TRBD2. Germline CDR1 reads MNHEY; CDR2 reads SMNVEV (reference sequence). This CDR3 region has 18 residues.

The CDR3 here is CASTPRTSNTGELFF. The CDR3 DNA reads as TGTGCCAGCACCCCGCGGACCTCGAACACCGGGGAGCTGTTTTTT. The rearrangement links TRBV2 to TRBJ2-2; no clear D gene. The length of the CDR3 is 15 residues. From germline, CDR1 is SNHLY and CDR2 FYNNEI. Trimming removed 7 bases from V and 0 bases from J, with 12 bases in between. Supplemented by reference TRBV2 and TRBJ2-2, the full variable domain reads EPEVTQTPSHQVTQMGQEVILRCVPISNHLYFYWYRQILGQKVEFLVSFYNNEISEKSEIFDDQFSVERPDGSNFTLKIRSTKLEDSAMYFCASTPRTSNTGELFFGEGSRLTVL.

This clonotype was observed a few times. The chain has TRBV7-2 and TRBJ2-1; D is uncertain. Trimming shortened V by 5 bases and J by 8 bases, and 13 bases separated the two germline ends. Germline V lookup: CDR1 SGHTA, CDR2 FQGNSA. The length of the CDR3 is 13 residues. In nucleotides, the CDR3 is TGTGCCAGCAGCGCTATGTCTCGTCATGAGCAGTTCTTC. This encodes CASSAMSRHEQFF.

The chain uses TRBV20-1 and TRBJ2-7, with 12 bases fitting TRBD2. CDR3 length equals 15 residues. CDR1 and CDR2 (germline): DFQATT, SNEGSKA (reference sequence). V dropped 7 bases and J dropped 5; count of bases not matched to a gene: 12. CDR3 loop: CSVRRLAGETHEQYF. The CDR3 DNA sequence: TGCAGTGTTCGTAGACTAGCGGGAGAGACCCACGAGCAGTACTTC.

V gene TRBV20-1 combines with J gene TRBJ2-1; TRBD1 is a possible D gene (5 bases). V was shortened by 6 bases and J by 0 bases, with 12 bases between the two germline ends. Germline V CDR1 and CDR2: DFQATT, SNEGSKA (reference sequence). The CDR3 runs 14 residues. Here the CDR3 DNA reads TGCAGTGCGACGACAGACAGCTCCTACAATGAGCAGTTCTTC. Its protein is CSATTDSSYNEQFF.

The chain uses TRBV7-9 and TRBJ2-5, with D perhaps being TRBD1 or TRBD2 (5 bases each). V was clipped by 2 bases and J by 5 bases, with 18 bases between them. CDR1 is SEHNR, CDR2 FQNEAQ, per germline (reference sequence). There are 16 residues in the CDR3. The CDR3 here is CASSLPGLSEGETQYF. The CDR3 region has the DNA TGTGCCAGCAGCTTACCAGGACTCTCTGAGGGGGAGACCCAGTACTTC.

This chain links TRBV7-9 with TRBJ2-1, with 7 bases that match TRBD2. Germline V gene data show CDR1 as SEHNR and CDR2 as FQNEAQ (reference sequence). This CDR3 contains 15 residues. The V gene end was trimmed by 0 bases and the J gene end by 8 bases; junction bases not matched to a gene: 7. The CDR3 spells CASSLASGGSDEQFF. CDR3 nucleotide sequence: TGTGCCAGCAGCTTAGCTTCGGGGGGTTCGGATGAGCAGTTCTTC. The complete variable domain, with remaining parts taken from reference TRBV7-9 and TRBJ2-1, reads DTGVSQNPRHKITKRGQNVTFRCDPISEHNRLYWYRQTLGQGPEFLTYFQNEAQLEKSRLLSDRFSAERPKGSFSTLEIQRTEQGDSAMYLCASSLASGGSDEQFFGPGTRLTVL.

This clonotype appeared many times. The rearrangement uses TRBV6-2 or TRBV6-3 and TRBJ1-5, with D possibly TRBD1 on 6 matching bases. CDR1 is MNHEY and CDR2 is SVGEGT in the germline V gene. The germline V and J ends were trimmed by 4 bases and 1 base, with 17 bases remaining between them. The CDR3 is 17 residues long. In DNA, the CDR3 is TGTGCCAGCAGTTCTGGACAGTTAGTCTCCAGCAATCAGCCCCAGCATTTT. Encoded protein: CASSSGQLVSSNQPQHF.

For this clonotype: The junction departs from germline at one end; a sequencing error may be responsible. The chain recombines TRBV15 with TRBJ2-7; a possible D gene is TRBD2 (5 bases). This CDR3 is built from 14 residues. CDR1 and CDR2 (germline): LNHNV, YYDKDF (reference sequence). CDR3 loop: CATSRDRGSCEQYF. The CDR3 coding sequence is TGTGCCACCAGCAGAGACCGAGGGTCCTGCGAGCAGTACTTC.

V gene TRBV7-2 combines with J gene TRBJ2-5; D uncertain. CDR3 size: 13 residues. The ends were cut back, 0 bases at V and 4 bases at J, with 6 bases in the middle. CDR1 and CDR2 from the germline V gene are SGHTA and FQGNSA. This chain's CDR3 is CASSLAIRETQYF. The CDR3 DNA follows: TGTGCCAGCAGCTTAGCCATCAGAGAGACCCAGTACTTC.